Each of the 16 T cell receptor beta chains below was sequenced from the same sample in a study of cytomegalovirus exposure and HLA in healthy donors. Vbeta (60) and Jbeta (13) primers were used in the PCR. The table came from immunoSEQ multiplex PCR; TCRdb's copy has only in-frame clones and leaves some out. The table shows approximately 160,000 clones, with 70% occurring only once. Sequenced material: PBMCs. Every receptor here comes from a man aged 18 to 35 in good health and CMV-seropositive.

This rearrangement joins TRBV9 to TRBJ2-2; TRBD1 aligns across 7 bases. This CDR3 spans 15 amino acids. V dropped 4 bases and J dropped 0; count of bases not matched to a gene: 3. Per germline, CDR1 SGDLS and CDR2 YYNGEE. CDR3 region: CASSRGTANTGELFF. CDR3 nucleotides: TGTGCCAGCAGCCGAGGGACAGCGAACACCGGGGAGCTGTTTTTT.

The J gene is TRBJ1-1, the V gene TRBV5-5; TRBD1 might be the D (5 bases). The germline gives CDR1 SGHKS, CDR2 YYEKEE (reference sequence). V was cut by 4 bases and J by 5 bases, with 15 bases left in between. The CDR3 loop spans 14 amino acids. In DNA, the CDR3 is TGTGCCAGCAGCCCAGGGATGGGAACAACTGAAGCTTTCTTT. Translation: CASSPGMGTTEAFF.

In this sample, this clone turned up a few times. The chain recombines TRBV15 with TRBJ2-5; no firm D call. In germline, CDR1 is LNHNV, CDR2 YYDKDF (reference sequence). The CDR3 extends over 13 amino acids. Trimming took off 0 bases at V and 3 bases at J, with 5 bases between the two ends. The CDR3 DNA is TGTGCCACCAGCAGAGACCTAGAAGAGACCCAGTACTTC. It translates to CATSRDLEETQYF. The full variable domain, with the rest looked up from reference TRBV15 and TRBJ2-5, is DAMVIQNPRYQVTQFGKPVTLSCSQTLNHNVMYWYQQKSSQAPKLLFHYYDKDFNNEADTPDNFQSRRPNTSFCFLDIRSPGLGDTAMYLCATSRDLEETQYFGPGTRLLVL.

DNA of the CDR3: TGTGCCAGCAGCTATCCTATTGGAGCAGAAGTTGAGCAGTTCTTC. This encodes CASSYPIGAEVEQFF. The chain links TRBV7-9 to TRBJ2-1; D gene ambiguous. The germline V and J ends were trimmed by 4 bases and 9 bases, with 19 bases remaining between them. CDR1 SEHNR and CDR2 FQNEAQ come from the germline V gene (reference sequence). The CDR3 is made up of 15 amino acids.

As DNA, the CDR3 is TGTGCCAGCAGTGGGGGGGCGACGCGCGGGAGCAATCAGCCCCAGCATTTT. Translated, it gives CASSGGATRGSNQPQHF. The chain carries TRBV28 and TRBJ1-5, with D possibly TRBD1 on 6 matching bases. V dropped 5 bases and J dropped 1 base, with 18 bases sitting between them. This CDR3 has 17 residues. Germline assignment: CDR1 MDHEN and CDR2 SYDVKM.

The chain combines TRBV30 with TRBJ1-2, with D possibly TRBD1 on 5 matching bases. Germline V lookup: CDR1 GTSNPN, CDR2 SVGIG (reference sequence). With 5 bases removed from V and 5 bases from J, the gap between germline ends came to 21 bases. The length of the CDR3 is 15 residues. CDR3 sequence reads: CAWAFATAKMYGYTF. CDR3 bases: TGTGCCTGGGCCTTCGCGACAGCGAAGATGTATGGCTACACCTTC.

The chain couples TRBV28 to TRBJ2-7, with D unclear. The CDR3 runs 13 residues. Germline-derived CDR1 and CDR2 are MDHEN and SYDVKM. V shed 5 bases and J shed 3 bases, with 11 bases lying between them. The CDR3 DNA follows: TGTGCCAGCAGTCGAACTGGGTACTACGAGCAGTACGTC. This encodes CASSRTGYYEQYV.

In this sample, this clone turned up a few times. The V and J genes are TRBV12-1 and TRBJ2-5; the table's D call, TRBD1, was not checked against the DNA. TRBV12-1 represents a pseudogene. The CDR3 has 16 residues. The CDR3 spells CASSHRTEGYEETQYF. CDR3 coding DNA: TGTGCCAGCAGCCACCGGACAGAGGGGTACGAAGAGACCCAGTACTTC.

This clone was seen only a few times. The genes are TRBV5-1 and TRBJ1-4, with TRBD1 identical over 11 bases. CDR1 and CDR2 from the germline V gene are SGHRS and YFSETQ. The CDR3 length is 14 residues. V shed 5 bases and J 5 bases; nucleotides not matched to a gene: 2. CDR3 sequence reads: CASRGQGGNEKLFF. DNA for the CDR3: TGCGCCAGCAGGGGACAGGGGGGAAATGAAAAACTGTTTTTT.

This clone was counted once. The chain joins TRBV27 to TRBJ2-2; possible D gene TRBD1, 5 bases. Germline CDR1 and CDR2: MNHEY and SMNVEV (reference sequence). The CDR3 contains 21 residues. Trimming pared 2 bases from V and 0 bases from J, leaving 25 bases between. CDR3 amino acids: CASSLGGGFPLRQPNTGELFF. In nucleotides, the CDR3 is TGTGCCAGCAGTTTAGGTGGTGGGTTCCCCCTGAGACAGCCGAACACCGGGGAGCTGTTTTTT.

This chain links TRBV6-5 with TRBJ1-2, with 8 nucleotides matching TRBD1. CDR1 and CDR2 from the germline V gene are MNHEY and SVGAGI. V shed 6 bases, J shed 3 bases, and the junction held 9 bases outside the gene matches. The CDR3 consists of 15 residues. The DNA for the CDR3 is TGTGCCAGCAGCCATCCCGGGACAGGACACTATGGCTACACCTTC. Translated, it gives CASSHPGTGHYGYTF.

The J gene is TRBJ1-2, the V gene TRBV28, with TRBD1 matching 7 bases. There are 14 residues in the CDR3. CDR1 and CDR2 (germline): MDHEN, SYDVKM. Trimming cost V 5 bases and J 4 bases; bases outside gene matches: 7. CDR3 protein: CASSPPGQSYGYTF. The DNA of the CDR3 is TGTGCCAGCAGTCCTCCGGGACAGAGCTATGGCTACACCTTC.

This chain uses TRBV5-6 with TRBJ2-7, with 10 bases that match TRBD1. The CDR3 is 15 residues long. Germline-derived CDR1 and CDR2 are SGHDT and YYEEEE. With 2 bases clipped from V and 3 bases from J, the junction kept 5 bases outside the gene matches. CDR3 amino acids: CASSFRQGAFYEQYV. CDR3 bases: TGTGCCAGCAGCTTCCGACAGGGGGCTTTCTACGAGCAGTACGTC.

This clone was counted a few times. The genes are TRBV6-5 and TRBJ1-2; maybe TRBD1 (5 bases). Trimming took off 2 bases at V and 7 bases at J, with 8 bases between the two ends. The germline CDR1 and CDR2 sequences are MNHEY and SVGAGI. The CDR3 has 12 residues. The CDR3 region is CASSYPQGGYTF. As DNA, the CDR3 is TGTGCCAGCAGTTACCCCCAGGGTGGCTACACCTTC.

Points on this clone: A read error may account for a junction end that differs from germline. The chain couples TRBV6-6 to TRBJ2-3; 7 nucleotides agree with TRBD1. CDR1 and CDR2 from the germline V gene are MNHNY and SVGAGI (reference sequence). This CDR3 region has 14 residues. The CDR3 reads CASSTRGKPDAQYF. In nucleotides, the CDR3 is TGTGCCAGCAGTACCAGGGGGAAGCCAGATGCGCAGTATTTT.

The chain combines TRBV12-5 with TRBJ2-5; 9 bases align to TRBD1. From germline, CDR1 is LGHNT and CDR2 FRNRAP. The CDR3 sequence is 14 residues long. The ends lost 7 bases at V and 5 bases at J; junction bases unmatched: 8. CDR3 residues: CASALDRGQETQYF. As DNA, the CDR3 is TGTGCTAGTGCCCTGGACAGGGGTCAGGAGACCCAGTACTTC.